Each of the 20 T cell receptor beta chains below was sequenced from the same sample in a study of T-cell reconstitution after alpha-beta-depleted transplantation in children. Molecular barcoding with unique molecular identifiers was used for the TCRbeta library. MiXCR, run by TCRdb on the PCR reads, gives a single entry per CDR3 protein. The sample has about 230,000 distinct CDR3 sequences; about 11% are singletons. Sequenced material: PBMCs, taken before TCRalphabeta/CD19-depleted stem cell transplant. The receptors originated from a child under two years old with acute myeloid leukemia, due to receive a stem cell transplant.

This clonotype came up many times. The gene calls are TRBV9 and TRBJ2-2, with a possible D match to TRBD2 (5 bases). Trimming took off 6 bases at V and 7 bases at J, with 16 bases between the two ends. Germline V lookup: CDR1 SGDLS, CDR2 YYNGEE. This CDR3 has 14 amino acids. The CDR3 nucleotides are TGTGCCAGCAACTCTGGGCCCGGGGACGGGGAGCTGTTTTTT. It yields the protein CASNSGPGDGELFF.

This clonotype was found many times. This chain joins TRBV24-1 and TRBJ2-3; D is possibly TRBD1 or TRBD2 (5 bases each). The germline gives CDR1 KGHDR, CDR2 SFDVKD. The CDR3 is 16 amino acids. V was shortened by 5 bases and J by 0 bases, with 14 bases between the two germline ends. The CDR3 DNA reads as TGTGCCACCAGTGCTGGGTGGGGGACGAGCACAGATACGCAGTATTTT. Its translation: CATSAGWGTSTDTQYF.

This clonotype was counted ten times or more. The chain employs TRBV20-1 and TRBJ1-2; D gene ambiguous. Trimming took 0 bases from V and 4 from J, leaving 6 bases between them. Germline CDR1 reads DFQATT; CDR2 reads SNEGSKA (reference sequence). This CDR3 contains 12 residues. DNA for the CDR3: TGCAGTGCTAGAGATAGCAGCTATGGCTACACCTTC. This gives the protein CSARDSSYGYTF.

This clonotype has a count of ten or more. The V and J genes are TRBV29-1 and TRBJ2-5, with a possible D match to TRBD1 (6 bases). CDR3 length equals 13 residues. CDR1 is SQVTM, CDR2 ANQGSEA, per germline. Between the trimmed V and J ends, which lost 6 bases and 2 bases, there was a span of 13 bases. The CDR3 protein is CSVQRTVQETQYF. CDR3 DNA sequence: TGCAGCGTCCAAAGGACAGTGCAAGAGACCCAGTACTTC.

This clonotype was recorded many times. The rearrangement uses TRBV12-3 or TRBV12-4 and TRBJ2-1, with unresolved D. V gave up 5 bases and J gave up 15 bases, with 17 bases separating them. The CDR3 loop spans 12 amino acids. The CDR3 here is CASSPSVLSLFF. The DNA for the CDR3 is TGTGCCAGCAGTCCTTCAGTATTGTCTCTGTTCTTC.

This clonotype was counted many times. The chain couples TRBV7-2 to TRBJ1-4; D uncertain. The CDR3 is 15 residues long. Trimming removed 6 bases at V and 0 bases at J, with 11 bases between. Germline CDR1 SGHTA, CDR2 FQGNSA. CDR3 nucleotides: TGTGCCAGCAGTGGAGGACCATCAACTAATGAAAAACTGTTTTTT. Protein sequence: CASSGGPSTNEKLFF. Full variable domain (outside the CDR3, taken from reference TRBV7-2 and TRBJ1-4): GAGVSQSPSNKVTEKGKDVELRCDPISGHTALYWYRQSLGQGLEFLIYFQGNSAPDKSGLPSDRFSAERTGGSVSTLTIQRTQQEDSAVYLCASSGGPSTNEKLFFGSGTQLSVL.

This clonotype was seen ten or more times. The CDR3 DNA sequence: TGTGCCAGCAGTACCTTCTATGAGCAGTTCTTC. Protein product: CASSTFYEQFF. The chain carries TRBV6-5 and TRBJ2-1; D is uncertain. From germline, CDR1 is MNHEY and CDR2 SVGAGI. V lost 5 bases to trimming and J lost 8 bases, with 7 bases between them. The CDR3 loop spans 11 amino acids.

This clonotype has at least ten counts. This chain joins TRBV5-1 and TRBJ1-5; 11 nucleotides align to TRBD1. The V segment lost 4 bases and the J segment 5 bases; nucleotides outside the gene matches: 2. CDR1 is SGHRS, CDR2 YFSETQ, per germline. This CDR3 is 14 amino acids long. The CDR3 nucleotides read TGCGCCAGCAGCCCGGGACAGGGGGATCAGCCCCAGCATTTT. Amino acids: CASSPGQGDQPQHF.

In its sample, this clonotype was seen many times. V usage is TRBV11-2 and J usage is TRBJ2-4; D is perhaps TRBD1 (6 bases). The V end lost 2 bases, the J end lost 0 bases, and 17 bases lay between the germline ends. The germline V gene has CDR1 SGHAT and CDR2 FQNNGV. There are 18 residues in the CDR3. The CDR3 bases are TGTGCCAGCAGCTTATACCCACTCAACAGGGTAGCCAAAAACATTCAGTACTTC. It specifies CASSLYPLNRVAKNIQYF.

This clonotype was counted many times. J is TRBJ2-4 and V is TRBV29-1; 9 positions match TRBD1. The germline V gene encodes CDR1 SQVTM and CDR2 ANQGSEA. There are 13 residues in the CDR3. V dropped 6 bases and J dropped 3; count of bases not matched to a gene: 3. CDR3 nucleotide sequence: TGCAGCGTCTGGACAGGGGACAAAAACATTCAGTACTTC. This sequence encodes CSVWTGDKNIQYF.

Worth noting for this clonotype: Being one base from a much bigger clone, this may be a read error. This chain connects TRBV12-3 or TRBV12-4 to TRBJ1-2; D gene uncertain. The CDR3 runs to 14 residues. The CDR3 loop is CAGSGVRSNYGYTF. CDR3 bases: TGTGCCGGCAGTGGGGTCCGATCTAACTATGGCTACACCTTC.

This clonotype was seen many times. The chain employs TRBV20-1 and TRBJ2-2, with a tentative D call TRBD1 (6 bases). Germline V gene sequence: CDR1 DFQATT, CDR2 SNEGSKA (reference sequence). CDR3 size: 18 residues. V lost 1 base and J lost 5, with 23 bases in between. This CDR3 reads CSARGTFRTAGGTGELFF. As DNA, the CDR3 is TGCAGTGCTAGAGGTACCTTTAGGACAGCCGGTGGGACCGGGGAGCTGTTTTTT.

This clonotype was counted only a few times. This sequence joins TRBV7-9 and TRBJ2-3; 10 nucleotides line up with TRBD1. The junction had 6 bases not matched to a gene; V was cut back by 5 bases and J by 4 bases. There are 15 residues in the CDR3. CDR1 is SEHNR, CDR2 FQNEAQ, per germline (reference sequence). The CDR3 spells CASSADRGIPDTQYF. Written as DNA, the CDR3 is TGTGCCAGCAGCGCGGACAGGGGGATTCCAGATACGCAGTATTTT.

The CDR3 reads CASSSSGTGYNEQFF. In DNA form, the CDR3 reads TGTGCCAGCAGCTCATCCGGGACAGGCTACAATGAGCAGTTCTTC. The chain carries TRBV7-9 and TRBJ2-1; 8 bases are a match to TRBD1. This CDR3 is built from 15 residues. Germline assignment: CDR1 SEHNR and CDR2 FQNEAQ (reference sequence). The V and J ends lost 4 bases and 3 bases, in that order; junction bases with no gene match: 5.

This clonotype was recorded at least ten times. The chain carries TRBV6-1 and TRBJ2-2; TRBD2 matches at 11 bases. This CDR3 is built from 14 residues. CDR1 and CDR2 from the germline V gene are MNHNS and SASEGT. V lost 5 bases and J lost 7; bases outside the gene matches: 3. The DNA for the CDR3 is TGTGCCAGCAGTCATAGCGGGAGGGGCGGGGAGCTGTTTTTT. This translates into CASSHSGRGGELFF.

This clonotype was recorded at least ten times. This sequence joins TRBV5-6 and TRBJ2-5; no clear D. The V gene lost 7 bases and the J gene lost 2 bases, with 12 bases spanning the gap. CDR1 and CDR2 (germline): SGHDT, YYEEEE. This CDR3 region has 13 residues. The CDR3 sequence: CASCRLIQETQYF. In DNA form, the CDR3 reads TGTGCCAGCTGCCGACTGATTCAAGAGACCCAGTACTTC.

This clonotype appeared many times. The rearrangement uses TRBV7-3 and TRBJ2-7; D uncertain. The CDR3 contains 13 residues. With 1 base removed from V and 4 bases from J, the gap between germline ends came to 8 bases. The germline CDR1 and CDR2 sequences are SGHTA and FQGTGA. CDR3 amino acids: CASSLKPSYEQYF. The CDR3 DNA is TGTGCCAGCAGCTTAAAACCTAGTTACGAGCAGTACTTC. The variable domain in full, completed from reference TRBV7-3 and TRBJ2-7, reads GAGVSQTPSNKVTEKGKYVELRCDPISGHTALYWYRQSLGQGPEFLIYFQGTGAADDSGLPNDRFFAVRPEGSVSTLKIQRTERGDSAVYLCASSLKPSYEQYFGPGTRLTVT.

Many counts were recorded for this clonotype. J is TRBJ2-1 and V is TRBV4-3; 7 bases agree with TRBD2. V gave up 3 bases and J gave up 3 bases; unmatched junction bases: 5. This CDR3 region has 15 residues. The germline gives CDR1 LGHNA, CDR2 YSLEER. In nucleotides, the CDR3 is TGCGCCAGCAGCCACCTTAGGACTAGCTACAATGAGCAGTTCTTC. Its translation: CASSHLRTSYNEQFF.

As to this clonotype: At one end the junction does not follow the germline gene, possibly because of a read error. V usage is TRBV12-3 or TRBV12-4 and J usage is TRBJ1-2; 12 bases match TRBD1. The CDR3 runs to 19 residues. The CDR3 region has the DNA TGTGCCTGCAGTTCATTACCGGGGACAGGGGGCGACTTCGTAAGCGGCTACACCTTC. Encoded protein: CACSSLPGTGGDFVSGYTF.

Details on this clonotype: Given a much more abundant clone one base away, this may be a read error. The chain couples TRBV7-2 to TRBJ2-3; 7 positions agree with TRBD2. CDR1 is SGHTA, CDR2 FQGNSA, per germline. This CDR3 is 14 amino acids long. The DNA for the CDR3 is TGTGCCAGCAGCCTGGGACTAATCACAGATACGCAGTGTTTT. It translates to CASSLGLITDTQCF.